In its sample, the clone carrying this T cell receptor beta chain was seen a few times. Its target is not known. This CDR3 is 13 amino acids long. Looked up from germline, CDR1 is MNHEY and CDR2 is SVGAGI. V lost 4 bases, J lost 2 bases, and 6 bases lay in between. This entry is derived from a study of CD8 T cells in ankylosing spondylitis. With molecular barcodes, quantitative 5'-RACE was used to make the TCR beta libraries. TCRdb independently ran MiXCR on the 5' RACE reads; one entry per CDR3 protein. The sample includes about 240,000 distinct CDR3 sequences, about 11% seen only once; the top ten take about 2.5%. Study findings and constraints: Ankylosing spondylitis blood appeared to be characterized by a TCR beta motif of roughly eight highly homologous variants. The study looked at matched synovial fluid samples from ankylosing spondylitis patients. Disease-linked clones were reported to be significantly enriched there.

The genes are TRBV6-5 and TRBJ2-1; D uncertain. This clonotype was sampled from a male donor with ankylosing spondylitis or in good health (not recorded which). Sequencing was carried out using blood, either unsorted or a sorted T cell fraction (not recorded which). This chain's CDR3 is CASSWAPYNEQFF. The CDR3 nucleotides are TGTGCCAGCAGTTGGGCCCCCTACAATGAGCAGTTCTTC.